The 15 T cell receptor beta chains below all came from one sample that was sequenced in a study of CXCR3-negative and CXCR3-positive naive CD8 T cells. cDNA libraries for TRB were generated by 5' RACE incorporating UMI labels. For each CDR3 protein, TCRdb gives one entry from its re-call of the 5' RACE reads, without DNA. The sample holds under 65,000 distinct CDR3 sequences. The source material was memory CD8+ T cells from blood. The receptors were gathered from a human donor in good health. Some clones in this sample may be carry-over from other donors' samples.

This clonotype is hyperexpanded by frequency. The CDR3: CASSLGQGVVAFF. The chain joins TRBV5-1 to TRBJ1-1; the D call of TRBD1 rests on TCRdb alone, since no DNA is present to check it. Germline V gene sequence: CDR1 SGHRS, CDR2 YFSETQ. This CDR3 spans 13 amino acids.

CDR3 protein: CASSLGGAEAFF. The chain couples TRBV7-6 to TRBJ1-1. The CDR3 is 12 residues long. Germline CDR1 is SGHVS and CDR2 is FNYEAQ.

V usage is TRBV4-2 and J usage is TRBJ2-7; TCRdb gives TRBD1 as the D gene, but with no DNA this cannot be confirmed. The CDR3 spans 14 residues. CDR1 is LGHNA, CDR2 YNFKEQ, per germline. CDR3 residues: CASSQESGQNEQYF.

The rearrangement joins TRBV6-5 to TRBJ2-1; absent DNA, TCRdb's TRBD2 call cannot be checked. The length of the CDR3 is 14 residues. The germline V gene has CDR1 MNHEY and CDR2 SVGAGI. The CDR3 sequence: CASTEFGEGNEQFF.

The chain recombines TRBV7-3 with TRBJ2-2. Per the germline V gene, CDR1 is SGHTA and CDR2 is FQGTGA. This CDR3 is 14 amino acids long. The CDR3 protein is CASSLIGSAGELFF.

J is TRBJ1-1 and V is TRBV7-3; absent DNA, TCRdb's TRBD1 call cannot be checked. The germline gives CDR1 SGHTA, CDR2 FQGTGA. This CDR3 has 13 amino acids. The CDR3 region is CASSLIRDAEAFF.

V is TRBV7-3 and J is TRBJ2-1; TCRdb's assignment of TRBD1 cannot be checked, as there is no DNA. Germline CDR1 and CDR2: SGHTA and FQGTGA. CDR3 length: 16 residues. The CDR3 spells CASSPPLMTSYNEQLF.

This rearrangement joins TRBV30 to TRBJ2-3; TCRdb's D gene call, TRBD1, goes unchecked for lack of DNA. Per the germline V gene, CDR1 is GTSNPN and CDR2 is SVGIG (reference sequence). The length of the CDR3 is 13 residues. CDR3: CAWTGRVGDTQYF.

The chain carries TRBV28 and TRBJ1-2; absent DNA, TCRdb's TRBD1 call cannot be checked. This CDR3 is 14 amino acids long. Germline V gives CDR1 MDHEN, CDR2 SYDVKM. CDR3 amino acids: CASSLTGILYGYTF.

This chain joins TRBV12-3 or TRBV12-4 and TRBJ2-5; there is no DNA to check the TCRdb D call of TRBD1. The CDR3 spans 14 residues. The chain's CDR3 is CASTPGDLQETQYF.

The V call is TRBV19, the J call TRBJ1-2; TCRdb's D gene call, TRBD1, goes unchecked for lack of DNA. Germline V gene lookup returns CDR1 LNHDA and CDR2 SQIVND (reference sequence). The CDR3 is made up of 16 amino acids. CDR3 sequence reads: CASSIDHRAALYGYTF. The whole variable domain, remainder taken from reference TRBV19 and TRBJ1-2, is DGGITQSPKYLFRKEGQNVTLSCEQNLNHDAMYWYRQDPGQGLRLIYYSQIVNDFQKGDIAEGYSVSREKKESFPLTVTSAQKNPTAFYLCASSIDHRAALYGYTFGSGTRLTVV.

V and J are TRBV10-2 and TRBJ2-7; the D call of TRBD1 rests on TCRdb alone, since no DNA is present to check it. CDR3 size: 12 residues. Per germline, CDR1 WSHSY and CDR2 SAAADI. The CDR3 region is CATTTYRGEQYF.

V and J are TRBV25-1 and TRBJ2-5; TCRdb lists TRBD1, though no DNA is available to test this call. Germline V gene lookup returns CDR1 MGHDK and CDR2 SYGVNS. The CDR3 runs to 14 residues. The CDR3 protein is CASSVWGGEETQYF.

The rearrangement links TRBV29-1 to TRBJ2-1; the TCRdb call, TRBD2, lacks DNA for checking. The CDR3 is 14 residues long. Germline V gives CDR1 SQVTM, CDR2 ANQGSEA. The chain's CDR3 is CSAGLPRAYNEQFF.

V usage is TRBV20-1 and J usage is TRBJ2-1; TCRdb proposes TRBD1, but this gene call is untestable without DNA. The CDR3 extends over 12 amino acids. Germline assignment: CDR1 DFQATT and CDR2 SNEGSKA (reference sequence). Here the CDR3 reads CSARGLYNEQFF.